This entry describes one T cell receptor beta chain. Method: immunoSEQ multiplex PCR; TCRdb's copy keeps in-frame clones and lacks some. The table records about 1,800,000 clones, just under 95% of them present only once. V was clipped by 3 bases and J by 0 bases, with 15 bases between them. The CDR3 is 16 amino acids. Germline V gene data show CDR1 as MNHEY and CDR2 as SMNVEV (reference sequence). These data originate in a study of shared clonotypes between healthy human individuals. Terminally differentiated effector memory CD45RA+ cells were left out of the naive CD8 fraction, which was CD45RO-negative and positively selected for CCR7.

The source material was naive CD8+ T cells sorted from blood. The TCR comes from a man between 18 and 29 years old in good health. J is TRBJ2-7 and V is TRBV27, with D possibly called TRBD1 or TRBD2 (5 bases each). The CDR3 region is CASSFSLGASSYEQYF. The CDR3 bases are TGTGCCAGCAGTTTTTCCCTCGGGGCCAGCTCCTACGAGCAGTACTTC.